The subject of this entry is one TCR beta chain. The antigen is undetermined. This sample stems from a study of T cell responses to AZD1222 COVID-19 vaccine. Study-level background: Second doses were pooled across both intervals (about 4 or about 12 weeks). Study observations and caveats: White British people made up most donors, females outnumbered males, and clonal diversity was possibly underestimated.

V was clipped by 4 bases and J by 0 bases, with 12 bases between them. CDR3 size: 15 residues. Germline lookup yields CDR1 LGHDT and CDR2 YNNKEL (reference sequence). Produced via immunoSEQ multiplex PCR; TCRdb's table is partial and in-frame only. The sample contains roughly 120,000 clones, more than 85% of which appear only once. The sequences come from peripheral blood, collected on day 0 of AZD1222 vaccination. This receptor was identified in an adult in good health. J is TRBJ1-1 and V is TRBV3-1 (or the pseudogene TRBV3-2), with no clear D. The CDR3 sequence: CASSRLPGMNTEAFF. CDR3 nucleotide sequence: TGTGCCAGCAGCCGCTTGCCTGGGATGAACACTGAAGCTTTCTTT.